The 21 T cell receptor beta chains reported below all come from one sample, sequenced in a study of blood T cell repertoires in COVID-19 (dated by TCRdb to about 2020). Libraries were prepared through the immunoSEQ multiplex PCR assay. TCRdb obtained this table from immuneACCESS and retained in-frame rearrangements with V and J assigned. These tables miss some clones; where compared with another copy, unresolved V genes account for less than half of the shortfall, and the remainder is unexplained. Across this sample there are about 300,000 clones, with 65% to 90% seen only once. The ten largest clonotypes hold approximately 4.1% of the sample. Sequencing was performed on PBMCs or T cells enriched from blood (not recorded which). These receptor sequences come from a man aged 25-45 years who had recovered from COVID-19.

The chain recombines TRBV3-1 (or the pseudogene TRBV3-2) with TRBJ2-7; D is uncertain. The germline V and J ends were trimmed by 3 bases and 3 bases, with 3 bases remaining between them. The CDR3 extends over 11 amino acids. The germline V gene encodes CDR1 LGHDT and CDR2 YNNKEL (reference sequence). This CDR3 is CASSHNYEQYF. DNA of the CDR3: TGTGCCAGCAGCCATAACTACGAGCAGTACTTC.

V is TRBV27 and J is TRBJ1-1, with TRBD1 matching 7 bases. The CDR3 has 13 amino acids. Germline CDR1 MNHEY, CDR2 SMNVEV (reference sequence). Trimming at V came to 8 bases and at J to 7 bases, leaving 10 bases not matched to a gene. CDR3 protein: CASSTVQGGEAFF. CDR3 DNA sequence: TGTGCCAGCTCTACGGTCCAGGGGGGTGAAGCTTTCTTT.

As DNA, the CDR3 is TGTGCCAGCAGTGAGTCTAACTATGGCTACACCTTC. Residues: CASSESNYGYTF. V is TRBV28 and J is TRBJ1-2; D remains unclear. In germline, CDR1 is MDHEN, CDR2 SYDVKM. The CDR3 has 12 amino acids. V dropped 5 bases and J dropped 0 bases, with 4 bases sitting between them.

This chain joins TRBV19 and TRBJ1-4; the D is unclear. This CDR3 contains 14 residues. Germline CDR1 LNHDA, CDR2 SQIVND (reference sequence). The V end was cut by 3 bases, the J end by 5 bases, with 10 bases between. The CDR3: CASSIPGSNEKLFF. CDR3 nucleotide sequence: TGTGCCAGTAGTATTCCGGGATCCAATGAAAAACTGTTTTTT.

The chain has TRBV5-1 and TRBJ2-2, with 7 bases lining up with TRBD1. The junction had 6 bases not matched to a gene; V was cut back by 4 bases and J by 6 bases. The CDR3 totals 14 residues. Germline values: CDR1 SGHRS, CDR2 YFSETQ. CDR3 in DNA: TGCGCCAGCAGCCCAGAAGGGGGCCCCGGGGAGCTGTTTTTT. As protein: CASSPEGGPGELFF.

J is TRBJ2-2 and V is TRBV9; the D gene is possibly TRBD1 (5 bases). This CDR3 region has 16 residues. The ends were cut back, 0 bases at V and 2 bases at J, with 11 bases in the middle. In germline, CDR1 is SGDLS, CDR2 YYNGEE. This CDR3 reads CASSVEQATNTGELFF. The CDR3 DNA sequence: TGTGCCAGCAGCGTAGAACAGGCGACCAACACCGGGGAGCTGTTTTTT.

The V gene is TRBV6-1, the J gene TRBJ2-3; TRBD2 matches 8 bases. The trim removed 2 bases at V and 5 bases at J, leaving 9 bases unmatched. This CDR3 region has 16 residues. CDR1 is MNHNS and CDR2 is SASEGT in the germline V gene. The CDR3 nucleotides are TGTGCCAGCAGTGAAATCGGGGGGGGCCATGGAGATACGCAGTATTTT. Translated: CASSEIGGGHGDTQYF.

On this clone: The junction departs from the called germline gene at one end, perhaps through a read error. The chain carries TRBV7-7 and TRBJ2-1; TRBD2 matches at 9 bases. Germline V lookup: CDR1 SSHAT, CDR2 FNYEAQ (reference sequence). CDR3 length equals 15 residues. The CDR3 bases are TGTGCTAGCAGCTTAGGGTCTAGCGGGAACAATGAGCAGTTCTTC. It yields the protein CASSLGSSGNNEQFF.

The chain combines TRBV5-1 with TRBJ1-1; D gene ambiguous. CDR1 and CDR2 (germline): SGHRS, YFSETQ. V dropped 7 bases and J dropped 6 bases, with 19 bases sitting between them. The CDR3 spans 14 residues. The CDR3 region is CASAASQTNAEAFF. As DNA, the CDR3 is TGCGCCAGCGCCGCGAGCCAGACAAACGCTGAAGCTTTCTTT.

This clone has a handful of counts. The rearrangement joins TRBV29-1 to TRBJ1-1, with D hard to call. CDR3 size: 11 residues. The V end was cut by 5 bases, the J end by 4 bases, with 8 bases between. Germline V CDR1 and CDR2: SQVTM, ANQGSEA. CDR3 coding DNA: TGCAGCGTTCGGGGTTTCACTGAAGCTTTCTTT. This codes for CSVRGFTEAFF.

This chain uses TRBV11-3 with TRBJ1-3; D uncertain. The CDR3 has 15 residues. CDR1 and CDR2 (germline): SGHNT, YENEEA. The V end was cut by 2 bases, the J end by 0 bases, with 8 bases between. The CDR3 DNA sequence: TGTGCCAGCAGCTTATTGCCGGGCTCTGGAAACACCATATATTTT. It yields the protein CASSLLPGSGNTIYF.

This chain joins TRBV19 and TRBJ1-1; no clear D. The V and J ends lost 0 bases and 2 bases respectively, with 4 bases between them. The CDR3 has 13 amino acids. Germline loops: CDR1 LNHDA, CDR2 SQIVND (reference sequence). The CDR3 nucleotides read TGTGCCAGTAGTATAGACCTTAACACTGAAGCTTTCTTT. Protein product: CASSIDLNTEAFF.

This rearrangement joins TRBV6-5 to TRBJ2-7, with D possibly being TRBD1 (5 bases). V dropped 2 bases and J dropped 5 bases, with 7 bases sitting between them. Germline lookup yields CDR1 MNHEY and CDR2 SVGAGI. The CDR3 loop spans 12 amino acids. DNA of the CDR3: TGTGCCAGCAGTTACCAAGGGGACGAGCAGTACTTC. Translation: CASSYQGDEQYF.

The chain recombines TRBV7-9 with TRBJ1-1; D not certain. The CDR3 loop spans 11 amino acids. From germline, CDR1 is SEHNR and CDR2 FQNEAQ (reference sequence). With 3 bases removed from V and 8 bases from J, the gap between germline ends came to 7 bases. CDR3 sequence reads: CASSFVGEAFF. Written as DNA, the CDR3 is TGTGCCAGCAGCTTCGTCGGGGAAGCTTTCTTT.

V is TRBV4-1 and J is TRBJ2-2; 14 bases match TRBD2. In germline, CDR1 is MGHRA, CDR2 YSYEKL. V shed 0 bases and J 4 bases; nucleotides not matched to a gene: 7. The CDR3 has 19 residues. The CDR3: CASSQDERGLAGGTGELFF. The CDR3 DNA follows: TGCGCCAGCAGCCAAGATGAGCGTGGACTAGCGGGAGGCACCGGGGAGCTGTTTTTT.

V gene TRBV5-1 combines with J gene TRBJ1-1; 9 bases fit TRBD1. Germline CDR1 SGHRS, CDR2 YFSETQ. The CDR3 extends over 17 amino acids. V was pared by 0 bases and J by 0 bases, with 6 bases of the junction left unmatched. DNA of the CDR3: TGCGCCAGCAGCTTGGGGGACAGGGTGGGAATGAACACTGAAGCTTTCTTT. Its protein is CASSLGDRVGMNTEAFF. The full variable domain, in which reference TRBV5-1 and TRBJ1-1 provide the parts outside the CDR3, is KAGVTQTPRYLIKTRGQQVTLSCSPISGHRSVSWYQQTPGQGLQFLFEYFSETQRNKGNFPGRFSGRQFSNSRSEMNVSTLELGDSALYLCASSLGDRVGMNTEAFFGQGTRLTVV.

V and J are TRBV3-1 (or the pseudogene TRBV3-2) and TRBJ2-4; 13 bases are a match to TRBD2. The V gene end was trimmed by 4 bases and the J gene end by 3 bases; junction bases not matched to a gene: 6. The CDR3 totals 17 residues. Germline V CDR1 and CDR2: LGHDT, YNNKEL (reference sequence). CDR3 DNA: TGTGCCAGCAGCCCACTAGCGGGAGGGCGTAGCAAAAACATTCAGTACTTC. The encoded protein is CASSPLAGGRSKNIQYF.

In regard to this clone: The sample holds other DNA sequences that translate to the same CDR3. CDR3 coding DNA: TGTGCCAGCAGCCCGCGGACTAGCGGCTCCTACGAGCAGTACTTC. Residues: CASSPRTSGSYEQYF. The J gene is TRBJ2-7, the V gene TRBV7-9, with 10 positions matching TRBD2. Trimming at V came to 5 bases and at J to 0 bases, leaving 4 bases not matched to a gene. Germline CDR1 SEHNR, CDR2 FQNEAQ (reference sequence). The CDR3 has 15 amino acids.

CDR3 DNA: TGTGCCAGCTCACGACTAGCGGGAGACTACGAGCAGTACTTC. Translated, it gives CASSRLAGDYEQYF. The chain joins TRBV18 to TRBJ2-7; 12 bases align to TRBD2. V dropped 4 bases and J dropped 3; count of bases not matched to a gene: 1. CDR3 length: 14 residues. Germline CDR1 and CDR2: KGHSH and LQKENI.

The chain links TRBV7-9 to TRBJ1-4; 8 nucleotides align to TRBD1. CDR3 length equals 15 residues. The germline V gene has CDR1 SEHNR and CDR2 FQNEAQ (reference sequence). V trimming: 0 bases; J trimming: 8 bases; junction bases outside the gene matches: 5. CDR3 sequence reads: CASSLAQGASEKLFF. In nucleotides, the CDR3 is TGTGCCAGCAGCTTAGCGCAGGGGGCTTCGGAAAAACTGTTTTTT.

This chain links TRBV18 with TRBJ1-3, with 7 bases that match TRBD1. The CDR3 is made up of 15 amino acids. The junction had 3 bases not matched to a gene; V was cut back by 4 bases and J by 0 bases. Germline V gene lookup returns CDR1 KGHSH and CDR2 LQKENI. This CDR3 reads CASSQDRDSGNTIYF. The CDR3 nucleotides are TGTGCCAGCTCACAAGACAGGGACTCTGGAAACACCATATATTTT.